A single sample is the source of the 24 T cell receptor beta chains below, sequenced in a study of blood T cell repertoires in COVID-19. Method: immunoSEQ multiplex PCR; TCRdb's copy keeps in-frame clones and lacks some. The data contain tens of thousands of clones, 80% to 90% of them singletons. The specimen was peripheral blood. All receptors derive from a man in his sixties with active COVID-19.

This clone was detected only a few times. The chain has TRBV18 and TRBJ1-4, with 10 bases lining up with TRBD1. This CDR3 contains 17 residues. V shed 5 bases, J shed 3 bases, and the junction held 9 bases outside the gene matches. The germline V gene has CDR1 KGHSH and CDR2 LQKENI. The CDR3 spells CASSTGRQGAANEKLFF. CDR3 coding DNA: TGTGCCAGCTCAACAGGACGACAGGGGGCGGCTAATGAAAAACTGTTTTTT.

The chain is built from TRBV2 and TRBJ2-1; 8 nucleotides agree with TRBD2. With 7 bases clipped from V and 9 bases from J, the junction kept 8 bases outside the gene matches. The CDR3 has 13 residues. Germline lookup yields CDR1 SNHLY and CDR2 FYNNEI. In nucleotides, the CDR3 is TGTGCCAGCATGCGGGAGGAGGTGGGTGAGCAGTTCTTC. This encodes CASMREEVGEQFF.

The J gene is TRBJ2-3, the V gene TRBV9; 11 nucleotides agree with TRBD2. After removal of 5 bases from V and 4 bases from J, the junction contained 12 bases not matched to a gene. This CDR3 contains 17 residues. Germline-derived CDR1 and CDR2 are SGDLS and YYNGEE. DNA for the CDR3: TGTGCCAGCAGTTCAAATAGCGGGAGGGCCGGGGCAGATACGCAGTATTTT. Translation gives CASSSNSGRAGADTQYF.

V usage is TRBV28 and J usage is TRBJ1-5; D possibly corresponds to TRBD1 (6 bases). Germline assignment: CDR1 MDHEN and CDR2 SYDVKM. The germline V and J ends were trimmed by 6 bases and 1 base, with 22 bases remaining between them. This CDR3 spans 18 amino acids. The chain's CDR3 is CASSPGGAREASNQPQHF. Written as DNA, the CDR3 is TGTGCCAGCAGCCCCGGGGGGGCCAGGGAGGCGAGCAATCAGCCCCAGCATTTT.

This clone was counted a single time. The rearrangement links TRBV7-2 to TRBJ2-3; D call uncertain. V was pared by 5 bases and J by 0 bases, with 21 bases between. CDR1 SGHTA and CDR2 FQGNSA come from the germline V gene. This CDR3 spans 18 amino acids. In DNA, the CDR3 is TGTGCCAGCAGCGGAGTAGTGCCCTCTGGCTCGAGCACAGATACGCAGTATTTT. This sequence encodes CASSGVVPSGSSTDTQYF.

The chain is built from TRBV6-2 or TRBV6-3 and TRBJ2-3, with 8 bases matching TRBD2. Germline trimming cut 2 bases from V and 7 bases from J; bases unmatched to any gene: 11. The CDR3 loop spans 16 amino acids. Per the germline V gene, CDR1 is MNHEY and CDR2 is SVGEGT. In nucleotides, the CDR3 is TGTGCCAGCAGTTACCCCGCGGGGCGGGAGGAATATACGCAGTATTTT. It translates to CASSYPAGREEYTQYF.

This chain links TRBV5-1 with TRBJ2-7; 7 bases are shared with TRBD1. The CDR3 is made up of 16 amino acids. The germline CDR1 and CDR2 sequences are SGHRS and YFSETQ. The ends lost 4 bases at V and 1 base at J; junction bases unmatched: 11. The CDR3 spells CASSGRYPGQSYEQYF. CDR3 nucleotide sequence: TGCGCCAGCAGCGGCCGATACCCGGGACAGTCCTACGAGCAGTACTTC.

J is TRBJ2-1 and V is TRBV7-3, with TRBD1 matching 11 bases. J gave up 0 bases and V 5 bases, and 9 bases lay outside the gene matches. Germline V lookup: CDR1 SGHTA, CDR2 FQGTGA. The CDR3 runs 18 residues. For the CDR3, the DNA is TGTGCCAGCAGCGCCCCCGGGACAGGGGGAAGCTCCTACAATGAGCAGTTCTTC. It yields the protein CASSAPGTGGSSYNEQFF.

V and J are TRBV5-5 and TRBJ2-7, with 8 bases that match TRBD1. With V trimmed by 9 bases and J by 1 base, 9 bases remained unmatched. The CDR3 consists of 14 residues. The V gene's germline CDR1 is SGHKS and CDR2 YYEKEE (reference sequence). This CDR3 is CATPVDRESYEQYF. The CDR3 nucleotides are TGTGCCACCCCCGTGGACAGGGAATCCTACGAGCAGTACTTC.

The CDR3 DNA follows: TGCGCCAGCAGCCTTCAGTGGAGCTCTGGGGCCAACGTCCTGACTTTC. It is translated as CASSLQWSSGANVLTF. The chain combines TRBV5-1 with TRBJ2-6, with D unclear. The CDR3 runs to 16 residues. Trimming shortened V by 4 bases and J by 0 bases, and 11 bases separated the two germline ends. In germline, CDR1 is SGHRS, CDR2 YFSETQ. The variable domain in full, completed from reference TRBV5-1 and TRBJ2-6, reads KAGVTQTPRYLIKTRGQQVTLSCSPISGHRSVSWYQQTPGQGLQFLFEYFSETQRNKGNFPGRFSGRQFSNSRSEMNVSTLELGDSALYLCASSLQWSSGANVLTFGAGSRLTVL.

This clone appeared a few times. The gene calls are TRBV20-1 and TRBJ2-2; tentatively, D is TRBD1 (6 bases). Germline CDR1 and CDR2: DFQATT and SNEGSKA (reference sequence). V was shortened by 3 bases and J by 2 bases, with 16 bases between the two germline ends. The CDR3 sequence is 16 residues long. The CDR3 bases are TGCAGTGCTAGTGACCCCGGACAGACTAACACCGGGGAGCTGTTTTTT. Amino acid sequence: CSASDPGQTNTGELFF.

In this sample, this clone turned up once. The chain joins TRBV5-5 to TRBJ1-4; D not resolved. The CDR3 has 13 amino acids. The V end lost 4 bases, the J end lost 5 bases, and 9 bases lay between the germline ends. Per germline, CDR1 SGHKS and CDR2 YYEKEE (reference sequence). The CDR3: CASSLDANEKLFF. The CDR3 DNA reads TGTGCCAGCAGCCTAGATGCCAATGAAAAACTGTTTTTT.

The chain uses TRBV29-1 and TRBJ2-1, with D tentatively TRBD1 or TRBD2 (5 bases each). V gave up 7 bases and J gave up 0 bases, with 7 bases separating them. CDR3 length: 12 amino acids. Germline V CDR1 and CDR2: SQVTM, ANQGSEA. The CDR3 nucleotides read TGCAGCGAGGGGAGCTCCTACAATGAGCAGTTCTTC. This codes for CSEGSSYNEQFF.

The chain is built from TRBV19 and TRBJ1-1, with D perhaps matching TRBD1 (5 bases). Germline V CDR1 and CDR2: LNHDA, SQIVND (reference sequence). This CDR3 region has 14 residues. V was pared by 8 bases and J by 0 bases, with 13 bases between. The CDR3 spells CASSVTVLNTEAFF. CDR3 nucleotide sequence: TGTGCCAGTTCGGTGACAGTCTTGAACACTGAAGCTTTCTTT.

This clone was recorded a few times. The chain carries TRBV19 and TRBJ2-6; D possibly corresponds to TRBD1 (6 bases). From germline, CDR1 is LNHDA and CDR2 SQIVND (reference sequence). Trimming cost V 4 bases and J 4 bases, with 8 bases left between them. This CDR3 contains 14 residues. The CDR3 nucleotides are TGTGCCAGTAGTACAGGGGTGGGGGCCAACGTCCTGACTTTC. This translates into CASSTGVGANVLTF.

The genes are TRBV9 and TRBJ2-2, with 9 bases lining up with TRBD1. Germline V gene lookup returns CDR1 SGDLS and CDR2 YYNGEE. With 3 bases clipped from V and 2 bases from J, the junction kept 8 bases outside the gene matches. This CDR3 is 17 amino acids long. As DNA, the CDR3 is TGTGCCAGCAGCGATCAGGACAGGGGATTTAACACCGGGGAGCTGTTTTTT. Residues: CASSDQDRGFNTGELFF.

The V and J genes are TRBV18 and TRBJ2-1; the match to TRBD2 covers 11 bases. The CDR3 spans 16 residues. Per germline, CDR1 KGHSH and CDR2 LQKENI. V lost 5 bases, J lost 8 bases, and 11 bases stayed unmatched. CDR3 in amino acids: CASSLGVTSGGHEQFF. The DNA of the CDR3 is TGTGCCAGCTCATTGGGGGTCACTAGCGGGGGACATGAGCAGTTCTTC.

The V and J genes are TRBV18 and TRBJ2-7, with TRBD2 matching 15 bases. The germline V gene encodes CDR1 KGHSH and CDR2 LQKENI. The CDR3 contains 16 residues. The V gene end was trimmed by 3 bases and the J gene end by 4 bases; junction bases not matched to a gene: 4. This chain's CDR3 is CASSPGLAGGFYEQYF. The CDR3, as DNA: TGTGCCAGCTCACCGGGACTAGCGGGAGGCTTTTACGAGCAGTACTTC. The full variable domain, completed using reference TRBV18 and TRBJ2-7, is NAGVMQNPRHLVRRRGQEARLRCSPMKGHSHVYWYRQLPEEGLKFMVYLQKENIIDESGMPKERFSAEFPKEGPSILRIQQVVRGDSAAYFCASSPGLAGGFYEQYFGPGTRLTVT.

The chain recombines TRBV6-6 with TRBJ2-7; tentative D call: TRBD1 (5 bases). Germline V CDR1 and CDR2: MNHNY, SVGAGI (reference sequence). Trimming removed 3 bases from V and 6 bases from J, with 18 bases in between. This CDR3 is built from 15 residues. The CDR3 loop reads CASSYTGPHPSEQYF. The CDR3 DNA follows: TGTGCCAGCAGTTATACAGGACCCCACCCTAGCGAGCAGTACTTC.

The gene calls are TRBV5-5 and TRBJ2-3; 8 bases are a match to TRBD2. The CDR3 length is 15 residues. CDR1 and CDR2 from the germline V gene are SGHKS and YYEKEE (reference sequence). Unmatched junction bases numbered 9, after V lost 4 bases and J lost 5 bases. CDR3 region: CASSPTPGGGDTQYF. CDR3 in DNA: TGTGCCAGCAGCCCAACCCCGGGAGGGGGAGATACGCAGTATTTT.

The rearrangement joins TRBV2 to TRBJ2-3; no reliable D call. In germline, CDR1 is SNHLY, CDR2 FYNNEI. CDR3 length: 12 residues. Trimming stripped 4 bases from V and 10 bases from J, with 12 bases between. CDR3 DNA sequence: TGTGCCAGCAGTGGGCCCTCCGGAGCGCAGTATTTT. Protein: CASSGPSGAQYF.

The V gene is TRBV4-1, the J gene TRBJ2-7; 8 bases match TRBD2. Germline CDR1 is MGHRA and CDR2 is YSYEKL. There are 15 residues in the CDR3. Unmatched junction bases numbered 2, after V lost 1 base and J lost 0 bases. CDR3 sequence (DNA): TGCGCCAGCAGCCAAGCACTAGCGGTCTCCTACGAGCAGTACTTC. This sequence encodes CASSQALAVSYEQYF.

The chain joins TRBV2 to TRBJ2-1; TRBD2 matches at 9 bases. Germline loops: CDR1 SNHLY, CDR2 FYNNEI. V was pared by 4 bases and J by 2 bases, with 3 bases of the junction left unmatched. The CDR3 is made up of 15 amino acids. CDR3 sequence reads: CASSGASGTYNEQFF. The CDR3 DNA is TGTGCCAGCAGTGGGGCTAGCGGGACCTACAATGAGCAGTTCTTC.

The chain links TRBV5-6 to TRBJ2-6, with D possibly TRBD2 on 5 matching bases. CDR3 length: 16 residues. Germline V gene lookup returns CDR1 SGHDT and CDR2 YYEEEE. Trimming removed 7 bases at V and 0 bases at J, with 14 bases between. CDR3 coding DNA: TGTGCCAGCCAATCCGGGGTAAACTCTGGGGCCAACGTCCTGACTTTC. Its translation: CASQSGVNSGANVLTF.